This entry is about one TCR beta chain. This receptor's antigen is unknown. One base away there is no much larger clone; base qualities are not given. Patients with a history of autoimmune disease or receiving systemic immunosuppression were excluded from the trial. Peripheral blood for TCR sequencing was collected from all dose cohorts at baseline, on cycle 4 day 1, and on cycle 7 day 1. The samples were drawn from a first-in-human, open-label, multicenter phase I dose-escalation trial of ivuxolimab. Adults with locally advanced or metastatic melanoma, renal cell carcinoma, hepatocellular carcinoma or head and neck squamous cell carcinoma were enrolled in the trial. Before TCR sequencing, CD4+ T cells and CD8+ T cells from peripheral blood were sorted into separate populations. Genomic DNA was extracted from sorted cells for sequencing of the TCRbeta CDR3 region. The immunoSEQ Assay was used to sequence the TCRbeta CDR3 regions. The immuneACCESS repertoire file appears here via TCRdb, limited to in-frame rearrangements. These files lack a portion of the clones; in checked studies, under half of the deficit traces to unresolved V genes, and the cause of the others is not known. This sample has about 74,000 clones in its table, and roughly 86% of those were observed once. 6.5% to 7.5% of the sample is taken by the ten largest.

The CDR3 covers 14 residues, taking in both the cysteine and the phenylalanine. The kept DNA is CDR3 alone, 42 bases in frame from the first base. Trimming takes 3 bases from V and 2 bases from J, and the germline ends sit 10 bases apart. Sequences KGHSH (CDR1) and LQKENI (CDR2) are obtained from the germline V gene. This sample stems from a study of OX40 agonist ivuxolimab in advanced cancers. For the study in its entirety: The costimulatory receptor OX40 (CD134) was targeted by ivuxolimab, a fully human IgG2 agonistic monoclonal antibody. Intravenous ivuxolimab was administered to patients every 2 weeks at six dose levels: 0.01, 0.1, 0.3, 1.5, 3 and 10 mg/kg. Of the approximately 50 patients in dose escalation, 19 had hepatocellular carcinoma, about 15 had melanoma, 9 had renal cell carcinoma and 9 had head and neck cancer. In the dose-escalation cohort, about four fifths of patients were male, and the mean age was 60 years with a range of about 20 to 90. Prior anti-PD-1, anti-PD-L1 or anti-CTLA-4 therapy was permitted, and 40% to 50% of dose-escalation patients had received checkpoint inhibitors. Three dose-escalation patients achieved partial responses, one with hepatocellular carcinoma and two with cutaneous melanoma. The purpose of peripheral TCRbeta sequencing was to test whether ivuxolimab changed TCR sequence diversity and led to clonal T-cell expansion. The monotherapy dose-escalation portion (N of about 47 patients) of the phase I ivuxolimab trial is reported in the paper. General study outcomes and caveats: In the 0.1-3.0 mg/kg groups, partial responders had among the lowest normalized peripheral clonal expansion, particularly in CD8+ T cells. Low levels of normalized T-cell clonal expansion were also seen in some nonresponding patients. At doses of 0.1 to 3.0 mg/kg, clonal expansion of both CD4+ and CD8+ T cells in blood was seen between baseline and week 6. The antigen specificity of the peripheral T cells that underwent clonal expansion was not determined. After ivuxolimab, more expanded clones were found on average in CD8+ T cells than in CD4+ T cells.

The receptor's source is an adult with an advanced solid tumor such as melanoma, head and neck, liver or kidney cancer. This material consisted of CD4+ or CD8+ T cells sorted from blood, taken in a trial of the OX40 agonist ivuxolimab. The chain was built from TRBV18 and TRBJ1-2, with TRBD1 tentatively as D gene (6 bases match). The nucleotides read TGTGCCAGCTCACCGCGACAGGAAAACTATGGCTACACCTTC. Its protein is CASSPRQENYGYTF.